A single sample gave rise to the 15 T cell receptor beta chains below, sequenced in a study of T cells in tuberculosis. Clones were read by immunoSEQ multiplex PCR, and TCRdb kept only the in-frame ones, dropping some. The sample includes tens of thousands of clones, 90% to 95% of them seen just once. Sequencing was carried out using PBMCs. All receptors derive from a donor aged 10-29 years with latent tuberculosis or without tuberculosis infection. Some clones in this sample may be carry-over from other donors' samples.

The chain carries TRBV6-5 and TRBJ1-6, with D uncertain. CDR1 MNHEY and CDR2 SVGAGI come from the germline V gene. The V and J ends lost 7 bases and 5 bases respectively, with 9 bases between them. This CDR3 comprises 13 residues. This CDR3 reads CASKRQNNSPLHF. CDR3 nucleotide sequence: TGTGCCAGCAAGCGGCAGAATAATTCACCCCTCCACTTT.

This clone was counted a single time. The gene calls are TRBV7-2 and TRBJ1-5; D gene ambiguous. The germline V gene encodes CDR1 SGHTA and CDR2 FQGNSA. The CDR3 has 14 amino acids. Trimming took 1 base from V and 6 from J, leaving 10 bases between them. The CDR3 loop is CASSLVGLGQPQHF. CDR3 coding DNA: TGTGCCAGCAGCTTAGTCGGGTTGGGTCAGCCCCAGCATTTT.

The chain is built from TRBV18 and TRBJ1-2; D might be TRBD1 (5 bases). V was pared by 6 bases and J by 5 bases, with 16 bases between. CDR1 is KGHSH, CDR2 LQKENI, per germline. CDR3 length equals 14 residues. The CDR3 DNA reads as TGTGCCAGCTCCCCCCGGGACTTGAATTATGGCTACACCTTC. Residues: CASSPRDLNYGYTF.

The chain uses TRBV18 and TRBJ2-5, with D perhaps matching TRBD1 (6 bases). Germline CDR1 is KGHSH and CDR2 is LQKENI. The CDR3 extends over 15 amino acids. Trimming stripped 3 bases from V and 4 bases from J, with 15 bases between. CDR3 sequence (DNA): TGTGCCAGCTCACCTGGCTCCGGGGACACAGAGACCCAGTACTTC. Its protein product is CASSPGSGDTETQYF.

CDR3 sequence reads: CAITSAEAGGTDTQYF. CDR3 DNA: TGTGCCATCACCTCCGCCGAAGCGGGGGGCACAGATACGCAGTATTTT. V usage is TRBV10-3 and J usage is TRBJ2-3; 8 bases fit TRBD2. The CDR3 covers 16 residues. Germline-derived CDR1 and CDR2 are ENHRY and SYGVKD. Unmatched junction bases numbered 10, after V lost 7 bases and J lost 1 base.

The CDR3 DNA sequence: TGTGCCAGCAGCACCGAGGGGGACAGGACAGGGGACATTCAGTACTTC. This sequence encodes CASSTEGDRTGDIQYF. The chain couples TRBV9 to TRBJ2-4, with 9 positions matching TRBD1. The CDR3 has 16 amino acids. The J segment lost 8 bases and the V segment lost 4 bases, leaving 13 bases of the junction unmatched. Germline V gene lookup returns CDR1 SGDLS and CDR2 YYNGEE.

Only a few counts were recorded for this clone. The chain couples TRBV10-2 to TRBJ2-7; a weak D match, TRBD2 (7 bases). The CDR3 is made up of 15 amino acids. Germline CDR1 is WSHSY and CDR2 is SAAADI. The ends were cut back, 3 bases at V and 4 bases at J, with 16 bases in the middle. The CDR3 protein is CASSDGGTKIYEQYF. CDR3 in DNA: TGCGCCAGCAGTGACGGGGGGACAAAAATTTACGAGCAGTACTTC.

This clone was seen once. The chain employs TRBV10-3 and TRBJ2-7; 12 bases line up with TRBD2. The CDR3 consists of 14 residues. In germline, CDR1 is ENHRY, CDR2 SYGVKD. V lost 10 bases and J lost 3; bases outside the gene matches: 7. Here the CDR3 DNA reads TGTGCCAGTCAGACTAGCGGGAGTTACTACGAGCAGTACTTC. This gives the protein CASQTSGSYYEQYF.

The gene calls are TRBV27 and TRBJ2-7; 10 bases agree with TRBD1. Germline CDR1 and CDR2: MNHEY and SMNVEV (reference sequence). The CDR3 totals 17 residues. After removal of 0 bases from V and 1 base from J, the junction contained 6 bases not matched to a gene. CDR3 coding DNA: TGTGCCAGCAGTTTATCCTGGAGGGACAGGGGATCCTACGAGCAGTACTTC. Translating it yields CASSLSWRDRGSYEQYF.

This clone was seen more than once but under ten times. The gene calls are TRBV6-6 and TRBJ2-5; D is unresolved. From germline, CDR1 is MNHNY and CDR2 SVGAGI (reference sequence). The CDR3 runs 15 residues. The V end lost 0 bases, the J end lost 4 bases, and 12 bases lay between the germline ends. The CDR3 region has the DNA TGTGCCAGCAGTTACTCGCCCCTACCCGGAGAGACCCAGTACTTC. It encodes CASSYSPLPGETQYF.

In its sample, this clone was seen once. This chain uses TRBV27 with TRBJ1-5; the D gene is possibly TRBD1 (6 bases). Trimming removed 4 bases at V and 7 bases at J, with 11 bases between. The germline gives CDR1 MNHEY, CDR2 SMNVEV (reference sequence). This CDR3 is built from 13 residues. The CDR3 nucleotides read TGTGCCAGCAGTTACAGGGTGGGGCAGCCCCAGCATTTT. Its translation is CASSYRVGQPQHF.

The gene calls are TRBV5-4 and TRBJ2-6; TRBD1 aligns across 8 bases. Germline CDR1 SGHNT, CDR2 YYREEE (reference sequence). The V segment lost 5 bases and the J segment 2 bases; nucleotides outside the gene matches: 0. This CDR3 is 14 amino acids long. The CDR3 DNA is TGTGCCAGCAGGGACAGGGCTGGGGCCAACGTCCTGACTTTC. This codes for CASRDRAGANVLTF.

The CDR3 nucleotides are TGTGCCAGCAGTTACAGGGGCGGGGAGTTCTTC. This sequence encodes CASSYRGGEFF. The rearrangement joins TRBV6-5 to TRBJ2-1; D may be TRBD2 (6 bases). This CDR3 comprises 11 residues. Trimming cost V 2 bases and J 14 bases, with 10 bases left between them. CDR1 is MNHEY and CDR2 is SVGAGI in the germline V gene.

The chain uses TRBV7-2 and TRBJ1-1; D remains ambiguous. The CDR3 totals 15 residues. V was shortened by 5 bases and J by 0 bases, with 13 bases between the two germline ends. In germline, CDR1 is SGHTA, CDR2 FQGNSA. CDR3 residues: CASSLLQIMNTEAFF. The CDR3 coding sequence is TGTGCCAGCAGCCTTCTACAGATCATGAACACTGAAGCTTTCTTT.

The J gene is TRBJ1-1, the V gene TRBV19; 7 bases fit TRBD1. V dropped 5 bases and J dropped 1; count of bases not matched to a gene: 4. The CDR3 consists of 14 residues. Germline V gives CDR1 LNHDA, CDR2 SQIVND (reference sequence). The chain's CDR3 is CASSWGQTNTEAFF. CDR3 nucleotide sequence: TGTGCCAGTAGTTGGGGACAGACGAACACTGAAGCTTTCTTT. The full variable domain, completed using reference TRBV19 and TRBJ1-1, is DGGITQSPKYLFRKEGQNVTLSCEQNLNHDAMYWYRQDPGQGLRLIYYSQIVNDFQKGDIAEGYSVSREKKESFPLTVTSAQKNPTAFYLCASSWGQTNTEAFFGQGTRLTVV.